This TCR beta chain was sequenced during a study of shared T cell receptors in the human thymus. TCRdb's copy holds only in-frame clones and misses some; the assay was immunoSEQ multiplex PCR. The sample holds about 710,000 clones, around 87% seen once. Germline values: CDR1 MNHEY, CDR2 SMNVEV (reference sequence). The V gene lost 4 bases and the J gene lost 4 bases, with 21 bases spanning the gap. This CDR3 is built from 17 residues. This same sample was also taken into another study, of human thymus T cells. From that paper: Thymus was obtained from resections taken during corrective heart surgery.

The chain links TRBV27 to TRBJ2-3; tentatively, D is TRBD1 (6 bases). Sequencing was carried out using thymocytes. This clonotype originated in a boy in the first two years of life with a congenital heart defect. In DNA form, the CDR3 reads TGTGCCAGCAGTTACCACAGGGTCGTTGGTCCCCCAGATACGCAGTATTTT. It specifies CASSYHRVVGPPDTQYF.